The rows below give T cell receptor beta chains drawn from one sample of a study of cytomegalovirus exposure and HLA in healthy donors. Only in-frame clones appear in the TCRdb table, and some are missing; sequencing was by immunoSEQ multiplex PCR. This table has some 200,000 clones, around 84% appearing once. The source material was PBMCs. The origin of the receptors is a woman aged 50 to 60 in good health and CMV-seropositive. Both conserved end residues are part of each CDR3. The D gene is left open where the match is weak. Clone size, where shown, is once, few, many, or a class for clones that have expanded.

V	size	length	J	D	DNA	CDR3
TRBV10-3	-	16	TRBJ2-2	-	TGTGCCATCAGTGGTACAGGGATAGCCAGAACCGGGGAGCTGTTTTTT	CAISGTGIARTGELFF
TRBV5-4	-	13	TRBJ2-5	TRBD1	TGTGCCAGCAGAAGGGGGCCGGGGGAGACCCAGTACTTC	CASRRGPGETQYF
TRBV4-1	-	15	TRBJ2-4	-	TGCGCCAGCAGCCAGCCAGGTGGAGCCAAAAACATTCAGTACTTC	CASSQPGGAKNIQYF
TRBV19	-	13	TRBJ1-5	TRBD1	TGTGCCAGTAGCGGGACAGGGCGCCAGCCCCAGCATTTT	CASSGTGRQPQHF
TRBV6-5	-	16	TRBJ1-2	-	TGTGCCAGCAGTTACTCTATGGGCCGCCAGCACCAAGGCTACACCTTC	CASSYSMGRQHQGYTF
TRBV19	-	13	TRBJ2-1	TRBD1	TGTGCCAGTAGTGGACAGGGGTGGAATGAGCAGTTCTTC	CASSGQGWNEQFF
TRBV5-4	-	13	TRBJ2-1	-	TGTGCCAGCAGCGGTGAGATGTACAATGAGCAGTTCTTC	CASSGEMYNEQFF
TRBV9	-	15	TRBJ2-7	-	TGTGCCAGCAGCGAGGGACGGGGGTCCGTCTACGAGCAGTACTTC	CASSEGRGSVYEQYF
TRBV11-2	-	16	TRBJ2-7	TRBD2	TGTGCCAGCAGCTTAACCCGGACTAGCGGATCCTACGAGCAGTACTTC	CASSLTRTSGSYEQYF
TRBV9	-	14	TRBJ1-1	-	TGTGCCAGCAGCGTAGGAGGGTGGGACACTGAAGCTTTCTTT	CASSVGGWDTEAFF
TRBV11-3	-	14	TRBJ1-2	TRBD1	TGTGCCAGCAGCCCTTGGACAGGGACTGGAGGCTACACCTTC	CASSPWTGTGGYTF
TRBV2	once	15	TRBJ1-1	-	TGTGCCAGCAGTGAGCAAGACGTGGGGGGCACTGAAGCTTTCTTT	CASSEQDVGGTEAFF